Following are 8 T cell receptor beta chains from one sample sequenced in a study of shared clonotypes between healthy human individuals. TCRdb keeps only in-frame clones here, not all; method: immunoSEQ multiplex PCR. This table holds approximately 2.5 million clones, around nine tenths found once. Sequencing used naive CD4+ T cells sorted from blood. The subset is: CD45RA+ positively selected. The receptors derive from a man younger than 30 in good health.

This chain uses TRBV5-6 with TRBJ1-5; a possible D gene is TRBD1 (6 bases). The CDR3 contains 14 residues. The ends were cut back, 0 bases at V and 7 bases at J, with 11 bases in the middle. From germline, CDR1 is SGHDT and CDR2 YYEEEE. The CDR3 here is CASSLDGGGQPQHF. CDR3 DNA: TGTGCCAGCAGCTTGGACGGGGGCGGGCAGCCCCAGCATTTT.

This chain uses TRBV9 with TRBJ1-2, with D maybe TRBD1 (5 bases). The length of the CDR3 is 15 residues. The germline V and J ends were trimmed by 0 bases and 1 base, with 10 bases remaining between them. Germline V gives CDR1 SGDLS, CDR2 YYNGEE. The CDR3 DNA reads as TGTGCCAGCAGCGTAGGGACATCGGATAACTATGGCTACACCTTC. As protein: CASSVGTSDNYGYTF. Combining the CDR3 with reference TRBV9 and TRBJ1-2 gives the whole variable domain DSGVTQTPKHLITATGQRVTLRCSPRSGDLSVYWYQQSLDQGLQFLIQYYNGEERAKGNILERFSAQQFPDLHSELNLSSLELGDSALYFCASSVGTSDNYGYTFGSGTRLTVV.

The V and J genes are TRBV6-5 and TRBJ2-7; a weak D match, TRBD2 (5 bases). V lost 2 bases and J lost 7, with 15 bases in between. Germline CDR1 is MNHEY and CDR2 is SVGAGI. The CDR3 extends over 14 amino acids. In DNA, the CDR3 is TGTGCCAGCAGTTACGGCAGGCTGTCGGGGGAGCAGTACTTC. It specifies CASSYGRLSGEQYF.

The chain joins TRBV13 to TRBJ2-1; 7 nucleotides align to TRBD2. Trimming cost V 4 bases and J 6 bases; bases outside gene matches: 12. CDR3 length: 16 amino acids. Germline V gene lookup returns CDR1 PRHDT and CDR2 FYEKMQ (reference sequence). This CDR3 reads CASSSRYLGGGNEQFF. The CDR3, as DNA: TGTGCCAGCAGCTCCCGATATTTGGGGGGGGGCAATGAGCAGTTCTTC.

This clone was observed a handful of times. V is TRBV18 and J is TRBJ1-1; no clear D gene. The germline CDR1 and CDR2 sequences are KGHSH and LQKENI. The CDR3 consists of 14 residues. The V gene lost 3 bases and the J gene lost 4 bases, with 12 bases spanning the gap. CDR3 DNA sequence: TGTGCCAGCTCACCCAGGATGGACGGCACTGAAGCTTTCTTT. Its protein is CASSPRMDGTEAFF.

The V gene is TRBV7-2, the J gene TRBJ2-7, with a tentative D call TRBD2 (5 bases). Germline V lookup: CDR1 SGHTA, CDR2 FQGNSA. The V gene lost 5 bases and the J gene lost 7 bases, with 12 bases spanning the gap. The CDR3 is 12 residues long. The CDR3 nucleotides read TGTGCCAGCAGCCGCGCGAGAGGGGAGCAGTACTTC. Protein product: CASSRARGEQYF.

This clone was seen only once. Here the CDR3 DNA reads TGCGCCAGCGGGACAGAGTATGGCTACACCTTC. Translated, it gives CASGTEYGYTF. The rearrangement joins TRBV5-1 to TRBJ1-2, with 7 bases matching TRBD1. From germline, CDR1 is SGHRS and CDR2 YFSETQ. This CDR3 contains 11 residues. V trimming: 7 bases; J trimming: 5 bases; junction bases outside the gene matches: 2.

With regard to this clone: One junction end disagrees with the germline gene, perhaps due to a read error. The rearrangement joins TRBV7-2 to TRBJ2-1; D is perhaps TRBD2 (6 bases). The CDR3 is made up of 13 amino acids. Germline V gene data show CDR1 as SGHTA and CDR2 as FQGNSA. CDR3 residues: CASSYRRGGIQIF. The CDR3 coding sequence is TGTGCCAGCAGCTACCGCCGGGGCGGGATTCAGATCTTC.